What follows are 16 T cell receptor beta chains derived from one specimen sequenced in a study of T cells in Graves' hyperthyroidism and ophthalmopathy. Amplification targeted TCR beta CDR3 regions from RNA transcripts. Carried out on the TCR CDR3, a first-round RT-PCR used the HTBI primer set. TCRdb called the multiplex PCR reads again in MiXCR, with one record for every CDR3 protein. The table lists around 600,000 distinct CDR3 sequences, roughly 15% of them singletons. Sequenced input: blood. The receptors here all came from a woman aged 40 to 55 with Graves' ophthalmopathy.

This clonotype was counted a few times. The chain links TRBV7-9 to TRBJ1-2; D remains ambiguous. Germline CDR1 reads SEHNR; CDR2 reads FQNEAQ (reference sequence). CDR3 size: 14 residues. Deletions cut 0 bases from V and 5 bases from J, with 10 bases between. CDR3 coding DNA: TGTGCCAGCAGCTTAGCGACGGGAGAGTATGGCTACACCTTC. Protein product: CASSLATGEYGYTF.

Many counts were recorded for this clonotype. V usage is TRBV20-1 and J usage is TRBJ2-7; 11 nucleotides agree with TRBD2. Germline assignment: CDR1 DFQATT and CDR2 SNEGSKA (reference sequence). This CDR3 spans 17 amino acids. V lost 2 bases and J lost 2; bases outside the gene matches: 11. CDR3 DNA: TGCAGTGCTAGACTCTTTACTAGCGGGAGTTTCCCCTACGAGCAGTACTTC. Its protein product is CSARLFTSGSFPYEQYF.

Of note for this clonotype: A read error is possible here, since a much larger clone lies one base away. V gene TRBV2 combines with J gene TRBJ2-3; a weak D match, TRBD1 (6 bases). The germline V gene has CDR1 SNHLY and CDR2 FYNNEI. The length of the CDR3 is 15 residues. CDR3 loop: CASRPEQGSTDTRYF. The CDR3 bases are TGTGCCAGCAGACCAGAACAGGGTAGCACAGATACGCGGTATTTT.

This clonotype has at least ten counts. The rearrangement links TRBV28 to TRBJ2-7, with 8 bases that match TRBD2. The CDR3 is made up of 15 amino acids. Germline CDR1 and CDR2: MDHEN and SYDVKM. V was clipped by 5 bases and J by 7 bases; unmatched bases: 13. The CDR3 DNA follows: TGTGCCAGCAGTATCGGGACCAGCGGGAGTCGGGAGCAGTACTTC. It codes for CASSIGTSGSREQYF.

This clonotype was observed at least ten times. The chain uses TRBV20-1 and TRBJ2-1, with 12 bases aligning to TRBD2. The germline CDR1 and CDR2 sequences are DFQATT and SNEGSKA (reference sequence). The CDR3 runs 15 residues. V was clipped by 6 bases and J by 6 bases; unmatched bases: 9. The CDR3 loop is CSAALLAGGPNEQFF. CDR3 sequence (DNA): TGCAGTGCGGCACTGCTAGCGGGAGGGCCCAATGAGCAGTTCTTC.

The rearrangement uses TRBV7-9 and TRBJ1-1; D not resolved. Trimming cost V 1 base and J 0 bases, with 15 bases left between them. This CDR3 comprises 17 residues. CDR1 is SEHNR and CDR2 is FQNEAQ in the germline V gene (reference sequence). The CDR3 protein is CASSLVHSVQLNTEAFF. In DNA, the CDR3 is TGTGCCAGCAGCTTAGTTCACTCCGTGCAGCTGAACACTGAAGCTTTCTTT.

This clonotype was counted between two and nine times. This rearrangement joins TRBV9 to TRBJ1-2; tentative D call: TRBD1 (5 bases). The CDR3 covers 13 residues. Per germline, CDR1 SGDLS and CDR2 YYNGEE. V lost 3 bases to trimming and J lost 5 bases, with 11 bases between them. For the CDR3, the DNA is TGTGCCAGCAGCGGAATTCAGGGATATGGCTACACCTTC. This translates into CASSGIQGYGYTF.

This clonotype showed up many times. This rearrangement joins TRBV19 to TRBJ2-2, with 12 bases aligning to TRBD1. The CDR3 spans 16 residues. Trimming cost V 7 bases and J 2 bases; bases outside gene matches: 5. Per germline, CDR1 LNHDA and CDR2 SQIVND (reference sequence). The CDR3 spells CASKTGTGGNTGELFF. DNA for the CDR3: TGTGCCAGTAAAACCGGGACAGGGGGCAACACCGGGGAGCTGTTTTTT. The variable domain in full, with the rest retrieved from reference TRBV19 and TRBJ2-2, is DGGITQSPKYLFRKEGQNVTLSCEQNLNHDAMYWYRQDPGQGLRLIYYSQIVNDFQKGDIAEGYSVSREKKESFPLTVTSAQKNPTAFYLCASKTGTGGNTGELFFGEGSRLTVL.

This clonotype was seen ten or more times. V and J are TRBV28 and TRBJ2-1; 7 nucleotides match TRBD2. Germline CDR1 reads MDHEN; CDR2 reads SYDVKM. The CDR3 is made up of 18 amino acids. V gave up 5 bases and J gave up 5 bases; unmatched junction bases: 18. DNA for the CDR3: TGTGCCAGCAGTCCTCCTCTTCCATCCGGGAGGAAGGACAATGAGCAGTTCTTC. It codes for CASSPPLPSGRKDNEQFF.

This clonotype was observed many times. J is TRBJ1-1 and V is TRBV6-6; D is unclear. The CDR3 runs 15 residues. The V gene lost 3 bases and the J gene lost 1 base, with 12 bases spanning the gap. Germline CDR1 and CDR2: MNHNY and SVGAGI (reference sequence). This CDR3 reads CASSYSGVGNTEAFF. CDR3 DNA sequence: TGTGCCAGCAGTTATTCGGGAGTGGGGAACACTGAAGCTTTCTTT.

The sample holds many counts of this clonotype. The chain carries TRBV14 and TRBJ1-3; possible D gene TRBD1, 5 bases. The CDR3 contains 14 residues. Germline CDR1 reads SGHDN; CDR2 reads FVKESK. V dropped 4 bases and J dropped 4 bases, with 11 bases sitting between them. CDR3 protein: CASSLYRSGNTIYF. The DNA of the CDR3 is TGTGCCAGCAGCCTCTACAGGTCGGGAAACACCATATATTTT.

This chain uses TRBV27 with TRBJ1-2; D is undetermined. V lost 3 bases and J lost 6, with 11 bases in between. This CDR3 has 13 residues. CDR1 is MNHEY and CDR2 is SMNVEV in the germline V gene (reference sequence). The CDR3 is CASSLSSGNGYTF. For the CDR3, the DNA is TGTGCCAGCAGTTTGTCGTCGGGGAATGGCTACACCTTC.

CDR3 sequence (DNA): TGTGCCAGCAGCCAAAAAGACCCCGACTACGAGCAGTACTTC. It specifies CASSQKDPDYEQYF. The V gene is TRBV3-1, the J gene TRBJ2-7; D unresolved. The germline gives CDR1 LGHDT, CDR2 YNNKEL (reference sequence). The length of the CDR3 is 14 residues. The V end was cut by 2 bases, the J end by 3 bases, with 11 bases between.

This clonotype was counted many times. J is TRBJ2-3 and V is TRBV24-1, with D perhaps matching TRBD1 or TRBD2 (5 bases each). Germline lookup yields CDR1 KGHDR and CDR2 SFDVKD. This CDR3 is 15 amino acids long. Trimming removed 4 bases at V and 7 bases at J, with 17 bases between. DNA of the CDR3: TGTGCCACCAGTGACCCCGGGACCCCTGTCAATACGCAGTATTTT. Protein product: CATSDPGTPVNTQYF.

CDR3 sequence (DNA): TGTGCCAGCAGCCCTGTCGGGGGGCGCAACAATGAGCAGTTCTTC. It is translated as CASSPVGGRNNEQFF. The rearrangement uses TRBV7-3 and TRBJ2-1; D might be TRBD2 (7 bases). Between the trimmed V and J ends, which lost 5 bases and 5 bases, there was a span of 16 bases. The germline V gene has CDR1 SGHTA and CDR2 FQGTGA. This CDR3 region has 15 residues.

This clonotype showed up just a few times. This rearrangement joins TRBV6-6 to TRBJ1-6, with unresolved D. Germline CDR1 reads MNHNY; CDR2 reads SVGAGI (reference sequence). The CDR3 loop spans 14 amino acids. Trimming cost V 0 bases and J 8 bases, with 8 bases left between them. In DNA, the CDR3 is TGTGCCAGCAGTTACTCGTTCCTATATTCACCCCTCCACTTT. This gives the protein CASSYSFLYSPLHF.